This T cell receptor beta chain derives from a study of liver allograft versus peripheral blood T cells. Overall study: Comparisons were made between T cell receptor repertoires found in transplanted livers and those circulating in recipients' peripheral blood.

This clonotype was found many times. MiXCR, run by TCRdb on the reads, gives a single entry per CDR3 protein. The sample yields 7,000 to 9,000 distinct CDR3 sequences, less than 20% seen once. There are 15 residues in the CDR3. The V gene end was trimmed by 5 bases and the J gene end by 3 bases; junction bases not matched to a gene: 8. Germline-derived CDR1 and CDR2 are MNHNS and SASEGT. V gene TRBV6-1 combines with J gene TRBJ2-5; 8 bases fit TRBD2. The TCR sequence derives from a human patient who had a liver transplant. The graft donor may have contributed some T cells. CDR3 nucleotide sequence: TGTGCCAGCAGTCCTACGGGGGGGACCGAAGAGACCCAGTACTTC. It specifies CASSPTGGTEETQYF.